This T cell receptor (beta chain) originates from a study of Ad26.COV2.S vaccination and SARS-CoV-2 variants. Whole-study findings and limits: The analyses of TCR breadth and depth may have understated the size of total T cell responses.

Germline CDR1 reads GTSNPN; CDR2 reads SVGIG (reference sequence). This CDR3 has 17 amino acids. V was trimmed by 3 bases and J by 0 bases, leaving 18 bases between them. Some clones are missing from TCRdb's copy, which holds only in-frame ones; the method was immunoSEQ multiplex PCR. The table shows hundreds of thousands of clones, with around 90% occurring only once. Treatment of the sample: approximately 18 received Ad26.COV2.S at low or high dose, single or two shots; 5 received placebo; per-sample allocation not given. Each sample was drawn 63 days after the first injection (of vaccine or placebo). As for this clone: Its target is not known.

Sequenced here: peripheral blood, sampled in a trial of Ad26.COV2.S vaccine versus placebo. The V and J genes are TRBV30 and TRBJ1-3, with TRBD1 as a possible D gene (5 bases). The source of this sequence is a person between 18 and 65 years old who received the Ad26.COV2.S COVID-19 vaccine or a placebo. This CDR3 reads CAWSPGVGLHSGNTIYF. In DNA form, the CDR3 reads TGTGCCTGGAGCCCGGGGGTTGGCCTGCACTCTGGAAACACCATATATTTT. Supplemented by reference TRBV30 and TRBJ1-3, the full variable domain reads SQTIHQWPATLVQPVGSPLSLECTVEGTSNPNLYWYRQAAGRGLQLLFYSVGIGQISSEVPQNLSASRPQDRQFILSSKKLLLSDSGFYLCAWSPGVGLHSGNTIYFGEGSWLTVV.